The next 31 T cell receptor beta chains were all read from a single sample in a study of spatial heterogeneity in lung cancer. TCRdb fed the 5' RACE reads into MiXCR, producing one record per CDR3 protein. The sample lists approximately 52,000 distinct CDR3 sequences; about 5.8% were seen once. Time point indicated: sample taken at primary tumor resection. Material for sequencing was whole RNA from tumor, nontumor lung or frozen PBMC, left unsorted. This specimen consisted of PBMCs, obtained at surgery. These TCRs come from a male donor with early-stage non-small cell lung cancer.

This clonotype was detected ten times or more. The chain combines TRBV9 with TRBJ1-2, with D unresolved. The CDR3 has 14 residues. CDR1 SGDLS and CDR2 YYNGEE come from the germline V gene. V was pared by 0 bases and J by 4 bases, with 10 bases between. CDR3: CASSVAAGAYGYTF. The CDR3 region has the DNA TGTGCCAGCAGCGTAGCGGCGGGAGCCTATGGCTACACCTTC. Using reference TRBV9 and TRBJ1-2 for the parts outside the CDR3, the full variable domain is DSGVTQTPKHLITATGQRVTLRCSPRSGDLSVYWYQQSLDQGLQFLIQYYNGEERAKGNILERFSAQQFPDLHSELNLSSLELGDSALYFCASSVAAGAYGYTFGSGTRLTVV.

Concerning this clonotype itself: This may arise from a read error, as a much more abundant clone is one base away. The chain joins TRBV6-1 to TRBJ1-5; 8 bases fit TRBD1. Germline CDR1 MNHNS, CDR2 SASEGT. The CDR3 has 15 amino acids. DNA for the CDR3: TGTGCCAACAGTCGGACAGGGCCTAGCAATCAGCCCCAGCATTTT. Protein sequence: CANSRTGPSNQPQHF.

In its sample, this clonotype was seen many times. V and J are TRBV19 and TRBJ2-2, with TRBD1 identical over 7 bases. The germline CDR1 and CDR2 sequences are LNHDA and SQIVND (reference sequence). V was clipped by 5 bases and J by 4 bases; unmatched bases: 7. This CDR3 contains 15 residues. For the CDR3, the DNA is TGTGCCAGTAGTCTCAGACAGGGCCCCACCGGGGAGCTGTTTTTT. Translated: CASSLRQGPTGELFF.

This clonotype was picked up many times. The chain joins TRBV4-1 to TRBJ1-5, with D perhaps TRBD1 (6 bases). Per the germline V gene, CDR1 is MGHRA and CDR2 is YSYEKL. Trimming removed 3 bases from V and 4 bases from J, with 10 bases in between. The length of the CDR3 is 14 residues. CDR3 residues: CASSQGQINQPQHF. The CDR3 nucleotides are TGCGCCAGCAGCCAGGGACAAATAAATCAGCCCCAGCATTTT.

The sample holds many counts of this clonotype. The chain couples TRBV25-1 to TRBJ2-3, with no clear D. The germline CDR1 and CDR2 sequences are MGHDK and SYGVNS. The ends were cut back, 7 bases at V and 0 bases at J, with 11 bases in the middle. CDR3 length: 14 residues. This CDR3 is CASKSWSSTDTQYF. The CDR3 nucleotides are TGTGCCAGCAAGTCGTGGTCTAGCACAGATACGCAGTATTTT. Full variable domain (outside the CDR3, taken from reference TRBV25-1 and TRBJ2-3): EADIYQTPRYLVIGTGKKITLECSQTMGHDKMYWYQQDPGMELHLIHYSYGVNSTEKGDLSSESTVSRIRTEHFPLTLESARPSHTSQYLCASKSWSSTDTQYFGPGTRLTVL.

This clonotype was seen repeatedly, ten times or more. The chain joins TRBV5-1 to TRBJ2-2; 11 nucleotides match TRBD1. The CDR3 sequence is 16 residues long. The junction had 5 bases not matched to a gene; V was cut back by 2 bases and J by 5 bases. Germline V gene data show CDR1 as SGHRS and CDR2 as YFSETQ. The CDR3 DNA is TGCGCCAGCAGCTTTGGACAGGGGGCGCGTACCGGGGAGCTGTTTTTT. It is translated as CASSFGQGARTGELFF.

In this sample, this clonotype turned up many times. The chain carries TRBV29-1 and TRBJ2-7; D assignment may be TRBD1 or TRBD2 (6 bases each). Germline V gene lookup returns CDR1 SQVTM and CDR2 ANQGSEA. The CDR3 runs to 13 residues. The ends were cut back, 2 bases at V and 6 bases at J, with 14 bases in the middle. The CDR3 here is CSVEKGGWVEQYF. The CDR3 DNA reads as TGCAGCGTTGAAAAGGGGGGATGGGTCGAGCAGTACTTC.

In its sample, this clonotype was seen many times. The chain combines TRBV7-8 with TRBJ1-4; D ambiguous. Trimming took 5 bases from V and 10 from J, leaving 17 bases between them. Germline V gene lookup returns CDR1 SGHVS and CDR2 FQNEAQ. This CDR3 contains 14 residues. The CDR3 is CASSLAGSIGKLFF. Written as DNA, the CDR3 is TGTGCCAGCAGCCTGGCCGGGTCAATCGGAAAACTGTTTTTT.

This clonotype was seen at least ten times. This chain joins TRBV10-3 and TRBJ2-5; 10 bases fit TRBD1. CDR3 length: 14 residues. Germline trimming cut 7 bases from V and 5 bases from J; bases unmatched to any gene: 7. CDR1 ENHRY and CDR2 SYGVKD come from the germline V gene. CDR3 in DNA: TGTGCCATCAAAGCGGGACAGGGGTTTGAGACCCAGTACTTC. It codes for CAIKAGQGFETQYF.

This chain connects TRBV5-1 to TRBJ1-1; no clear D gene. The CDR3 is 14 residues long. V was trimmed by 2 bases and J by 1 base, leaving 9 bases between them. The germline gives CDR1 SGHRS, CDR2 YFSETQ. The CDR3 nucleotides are TGCGCCAGCAGCTTACTTTCACAGAACACTGAAGCTTTCTTT. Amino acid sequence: CASSLLSQNTEAFF. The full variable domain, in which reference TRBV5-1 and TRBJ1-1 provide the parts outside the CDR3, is KAGVTQTPRYLIKTRGQQVTLSCSPISGHRSVSWYQQTPGQGLQFLFEYFSETQRNKGNFPGRFSGRQFSNSRSEMNVSTLELGDSALYLCASSLLSQNTEAFFGQGTRLTVV.

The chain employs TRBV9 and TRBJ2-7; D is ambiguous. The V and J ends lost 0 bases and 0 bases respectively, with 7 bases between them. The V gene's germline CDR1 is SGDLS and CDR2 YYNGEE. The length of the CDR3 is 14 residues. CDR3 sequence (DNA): TGTGCCAGCAGCGTAGGGTCCGGCTCCTACGAGCAGTACTTC. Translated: CASSVGSGSYEQYF.

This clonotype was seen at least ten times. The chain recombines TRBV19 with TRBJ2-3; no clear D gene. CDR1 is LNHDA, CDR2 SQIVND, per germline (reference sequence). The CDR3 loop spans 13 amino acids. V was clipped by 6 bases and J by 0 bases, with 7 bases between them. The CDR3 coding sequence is TGTGCCAGTAGGAAGGTTAGCACAGATACGCAGTATTTT. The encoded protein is CASRKVSTDTQYF.

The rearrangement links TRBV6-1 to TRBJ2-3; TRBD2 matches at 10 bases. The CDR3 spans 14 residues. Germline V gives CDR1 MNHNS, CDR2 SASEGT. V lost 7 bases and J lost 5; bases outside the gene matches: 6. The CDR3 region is CASTIAGGGDTQYF. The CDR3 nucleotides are TGTGCCAGCACCATAGCGGGAGGAGGAGATACGCAGTATTTT.

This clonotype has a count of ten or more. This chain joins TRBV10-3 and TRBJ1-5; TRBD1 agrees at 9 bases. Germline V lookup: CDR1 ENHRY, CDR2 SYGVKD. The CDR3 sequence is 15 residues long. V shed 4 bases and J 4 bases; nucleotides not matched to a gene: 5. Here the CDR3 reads CAISGTGEGNQPQHF. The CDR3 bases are TGTGCCATCAGTGGGACAGGGGAAGGAAATCAGCCCCAGCATTTT.

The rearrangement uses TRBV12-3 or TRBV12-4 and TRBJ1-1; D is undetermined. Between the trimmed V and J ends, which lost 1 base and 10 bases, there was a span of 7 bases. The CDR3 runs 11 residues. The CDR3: CASSLDRAAFF. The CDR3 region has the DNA TGTGCCAGCAGTTTAGATAGGGCAGCTTTCTTT.

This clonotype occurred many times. The CDR3 loop is CASSPLGGVPSGNTIYF. The CDR3 DNA follows: TGTGCCAGCAGCCCCTTGGGCGGGGTTCCCTCTGGAAACACCATATATTTT. This rearrangement joins TRBV14 to TRBJ1-3, with D unclear. The CDR3 has 17 amino acids. The V end was cut by 4 bases, the J end by 0 bases, with 16 bases between. Per germline, CDR1 SGHDN and CDR2 FVKESK.

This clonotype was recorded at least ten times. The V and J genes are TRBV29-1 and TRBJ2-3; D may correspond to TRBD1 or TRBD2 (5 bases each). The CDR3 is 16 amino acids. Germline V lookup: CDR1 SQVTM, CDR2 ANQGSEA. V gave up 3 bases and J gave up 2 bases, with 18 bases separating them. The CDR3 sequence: CSVDGSFGASTDTQYF. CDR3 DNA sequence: TGCAGCGTTGATGGGTCCTTCGGGGCATCCACAGATACGCAGTATTTT.

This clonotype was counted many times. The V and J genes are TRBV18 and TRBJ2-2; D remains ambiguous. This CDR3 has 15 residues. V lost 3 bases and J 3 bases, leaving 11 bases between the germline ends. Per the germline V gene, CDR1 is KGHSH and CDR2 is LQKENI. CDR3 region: CASSPRVKDTGELFF. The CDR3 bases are TGTGCCAGCTCACCCCGAGTAAAGGACACCGGGGAGCTGTTTTTT.

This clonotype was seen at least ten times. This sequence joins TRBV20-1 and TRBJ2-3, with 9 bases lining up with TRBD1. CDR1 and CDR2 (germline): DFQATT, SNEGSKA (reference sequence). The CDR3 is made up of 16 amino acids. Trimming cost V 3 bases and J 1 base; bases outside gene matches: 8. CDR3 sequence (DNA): TGCAGTGCTAGCGCCACGGGACAGGGTGGCACAGATACGCAGTATTTT. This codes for CSASATGQGGTDTQYF.

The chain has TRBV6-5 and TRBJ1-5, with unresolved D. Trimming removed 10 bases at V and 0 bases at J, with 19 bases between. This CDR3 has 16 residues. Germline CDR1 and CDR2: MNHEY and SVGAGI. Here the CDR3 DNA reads TGTGCCACCCGAGAGAGGGAAGCCTATAGCAATCAGCCCCAGCATTTT. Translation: CATREREAYSNQPQHF.

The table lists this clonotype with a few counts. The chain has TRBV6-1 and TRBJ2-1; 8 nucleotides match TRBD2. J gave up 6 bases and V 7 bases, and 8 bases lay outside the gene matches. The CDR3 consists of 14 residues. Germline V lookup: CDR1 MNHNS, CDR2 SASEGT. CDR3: CASTQGLASNEQFF. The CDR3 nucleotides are TGTGCCAGCACCCAAGGACTAGCTTCCAATGAGCAGTTCTTC.

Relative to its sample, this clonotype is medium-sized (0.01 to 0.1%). The CDR3 sequence is CSSKPGTDTQYF. The CDR3, as DNA: TGCAGCTCCAAGCCGGGCACAGATACGCAGTATTTT. The chain has TRBV29-1 and TRBJ2-3; no clear D. The CDR3 is 12 residues long. V was clipped by 8 bases and J by 1 base, with 10 bases between them. Germline lookup yields CDR1 SQVTM and CDR2 ANQGSEA.

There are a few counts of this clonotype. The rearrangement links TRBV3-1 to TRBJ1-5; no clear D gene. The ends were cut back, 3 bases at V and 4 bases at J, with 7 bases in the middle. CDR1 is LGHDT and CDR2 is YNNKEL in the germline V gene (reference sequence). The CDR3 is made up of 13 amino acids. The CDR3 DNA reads TGTGCCAGCAGCCAGGACTTTAATCAGCCCCAGCATTTT. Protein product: CASSQDFNQPQHF.

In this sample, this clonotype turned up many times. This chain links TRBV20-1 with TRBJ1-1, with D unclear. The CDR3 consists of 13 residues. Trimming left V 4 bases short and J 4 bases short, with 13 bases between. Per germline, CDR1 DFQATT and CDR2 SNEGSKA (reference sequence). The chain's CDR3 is CSAKRSSVTEAFF. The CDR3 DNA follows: TGCAGTGCTAAGCGATCCAGCGTCACTGAAGCTTTCTTT.

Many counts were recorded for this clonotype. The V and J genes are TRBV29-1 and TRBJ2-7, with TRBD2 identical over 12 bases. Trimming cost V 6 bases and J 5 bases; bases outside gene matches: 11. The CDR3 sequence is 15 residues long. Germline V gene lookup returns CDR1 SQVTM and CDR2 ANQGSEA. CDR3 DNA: TGCAGCGTCCCCGGACTAGCGGGAAAGGGGAACGAGCAGTACTTC. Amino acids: CSVPGLAGKGNEQYF.

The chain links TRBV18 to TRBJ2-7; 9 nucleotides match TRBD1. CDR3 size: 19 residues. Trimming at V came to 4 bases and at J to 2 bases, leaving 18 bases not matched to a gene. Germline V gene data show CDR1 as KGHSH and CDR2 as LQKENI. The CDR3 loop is CASSLKGGQGLFTPYEQYF. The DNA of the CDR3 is TGTGCCAGCTCACTAAAGGGGGGACAGGGACTATTTACCCCCTACGAGCAGTACTTC.

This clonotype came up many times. CDR3 DNA sequence: TGTGCCAGCAGTTTATCTAGCAATCAGCCCCAGCATTTT. This sequence encodes CASSLSSNQPQHF. This chain joins TRBV27 and TRBJ1-5; no reliable D call. Germline V CDR1 and CDR2: MNHEY, SMNVEV (reference sequence). The CDR3 runs 13 residues. V lost 0 bases to trimming and J lost 0 bases, with 0 bases between them.

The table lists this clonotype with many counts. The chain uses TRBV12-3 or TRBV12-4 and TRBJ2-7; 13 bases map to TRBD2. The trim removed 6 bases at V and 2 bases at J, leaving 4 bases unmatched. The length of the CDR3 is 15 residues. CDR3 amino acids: CASSYGTSGTYEQYF. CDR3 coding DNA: TGTGCCAGCAGCTACGGGACTAGCGGGACCTACGAGCAGTACTTC.

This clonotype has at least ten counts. The CDR3 loop is CASSLGGRPPDTQYF. Written as DNA, the CDR3 is TGTGCCAGCAGCTTAGGAGGGAGGCCCCCAGATACGCAGTATTTT. The chain joins TRBV7-2 to TRBJ2-3, with a weak D call TRBD2 (6 bases). The CDR3 runs to 15 residues. Germline V lookup: CDR1 SGHTA, CDR2 FQGNSA. V lost 1 base, J lost 4 bases, and 12 bases lay in between.

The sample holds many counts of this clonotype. The CDR3 DNA reads as TGCAGTGCTAGAGTTTCGGCCAGACTGAACACTGAAGCTTTCTTT. As protein: CSARVSARLNTEAFF. The rearrangement uses TRBV20-1 and TRBJ1-1, with D hard to call. Germline V gene data show CDR1 as DFQATT and CDR2 as SNEGSKA (reference sequence). The CDR3 has 15 residues. V lost 1 base to trimming and J lost 0 bases, with 12 bases between them.

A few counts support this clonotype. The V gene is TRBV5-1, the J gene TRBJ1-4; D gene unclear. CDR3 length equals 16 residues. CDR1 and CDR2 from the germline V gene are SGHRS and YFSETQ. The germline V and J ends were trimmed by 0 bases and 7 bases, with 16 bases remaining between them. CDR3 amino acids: CASSLVPGTGSEKLFF. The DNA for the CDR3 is TGCGCCAGCAGCTTGGTTCCGGGAACGGGGAGTGAAAAACTGTTTTTT. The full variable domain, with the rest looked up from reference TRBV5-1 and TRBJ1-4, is KAGVTQTPRYLIKTRGQQVTLSCSPISGHRSVSWYQQTPGQGLQFLFEYFSETQRNKGNFPGRFSGRQFSNSRSEMNVSTLELGDSALYLCASSLVPGTGSEKLFFGSGTQLSVL.